This entry is about one T cell receptor (beta chain). This entry is derived from a study of blood T cell repertoires in COVID-19. For the study at large: The United States, Italy and Spain were the sources of the acute and convalescent COVID-19 samples. Sources were T cells, B-cell-depleted T cells, or PBMCs; the material itself was cDNA or gDNA.

Germline assignment: CDR1 MDHEN and CDR2 SYDVKM. The CDR3 contains 14 residues. V lost 2 bases to trimming and J lost 5 bases, with 10 bases between them. Original data processing: Cell counts per sample came from amplifying reference gene primers. Assay used: immunoSEQ multiplex PCR; TCRdb lists only in-frame clones, some missing. The DNA was the basis for D and trimming; V, J and clone size are from that table. The table includes a few hundred thousand clones, approximately 91% detected once. Seattle patient enrollment occurred during active infection, with longitudinal follow-up thereafter. The chain is built from TRBV28 and TRBJ2-1, with D perhaps matching TRBD1 (6 bases). This receptor was taken from a woman aged 25-40 years with COVID-19, enrolled during active disease. The sample taken for sequencing was peripheral blood. The DNA of the CDR3 is TGTGCCAGCAGTTTAGGACAGACCCACAATGAGCAGTTCTTC. This gives the protein CASSLGQTHNEQFF.